The entry that follows covers one T cell receptor beta chain sequence. The protocol was immunoSEQ multiplex PCR, while the TCRdb copy is restricted to in-frame clones and leaves out a portion. The sample holds roughly 230,000 clones; nearly 90% are singletons and the top ten take 2.1%. The data belong to a study of blood T cell repertoires in COVID-19. Germline V gives CDR1 LNHDA, CDR2 SQIVND (reference sequence). The CDR3 has 16 residues. V gave up 6 bases and J gave up 3 bases; unmatched junction bases: 10. The TCR sequence derives from a woman aged 55-69 years with COVID-19, enrolled during active disease. Sequenced: peripheral blood. This chain uses TRBV19 with TRBJ2-1, with TRBD2 identical over 8 bases. CDR3 nucleotide sequence: TGTGCCAGTAGCCGTAGGCTAGCGGGTGACTACAATGAGCAGTTCTTC. It yields the protein CASSRRLAGDYNEQFF.